One sample yielded the 5 T cell receptor beta chains listed below, sequenced in a study of cytomegalovirus exposure and HLA in healthy donors. PCR involved 60 Vbeta and 13 Jbeta primers. Here immunoSEQ multiplex PCR was the method, and the copy in TCRdb shows in-frame clones only, minus some. Counted here are about 160,000 clones, around three quarters occurring once; the ten biggest clones make up approximately 3%. Sequenced: PBMCs. The receptors originated from a woman aged 40 to 50 in good health and CMV-seronegative.

The chain recombines TRBV6-5 with TRBJ2-7; 7 bases are shared with TRBD1. The CDR3 sequence is 12 residues long. The germline V gene encodes CDR1 MNHEY and CDR2 SVGAGI. Trimming took 8 bases from V and 2 from J; bases not matched to a gene: 3. The CDR3 loop reads CASLGQAYEQYF. DNA of the CDR3: TGTGCCAGCTTAGGACAGGCCTACGAGCAGTACTTC.

The chain carries TRBV18 and TRBJ1-2; TRBD1 is a possible D gene (5 bases). The CDR3 consists of 14 residues. Germline V lookup: CDR1 KGHSH, CDR2 LQKENI. Trimming pared 2 bases from V and 2 bases from J, leaving 9 bases between. The CDR3 reads CASSPVDRNYGYTF. The CDR3 DNA sequence: TGTGCCAGCTCACCAGTCGACAGAAACTATGGCTACACCTTC. The whole variable domain, filled in from reference TRBV18 and TRBJ1-2, reads NAGVMQNPRHLVRRRGQEARLRCSPMKGHSHVYWYRQLPEEGLKFMVYLQKENIIDESGMPKERFSAEFPKEGPSILRIQQVVRGDSAAYFCASSPVDRNYGYTFGSGTRLTVV.

The CDR3 nucleotides are TGTGCCAGCAGCGTAGCCCCGGGACACGGAGGTGAAAAACTGTTTTTT. This sequence encodes CASSVAPGHGGEKLFF. The V call is TRBV9, the J call TRBJ1-4, with D tentatively TRBD1 (6 bases). The germline CDR1 and CDR2 sequences are SGDLS and YYNGEE. The CDR3 runs 16 residues. The V gene lost 0 bases and the J gene lost 7 bases, with 16 bases spanning the gap.

V is TRBV5-4 and J is TRBJ2-1; the D gene is possibly TRBD1 (5 bases). The CDR3 is 15 amino acids. The V gene lost 1 base and the J gene lost 2 bases, with 10 bases spanning the gap. CDR1 is SGHNT, CDR2 YYREEE, per germline (reference sequence). The CDR3 reads CASSLWGAPYNEQFF. CDR3 DNA: TGTGCCAGCAGCTTGTGGGGCGCCCCCTACAATGAGCAGTTCTTC.

CDR3 DNA sequence: TGTGCCAGCTCACCTTTTCCCCCCGGGGGATACAATGAGCAGTTCTTC. Encoded protein: CASSPFPPGGYNEQFF. V usage is TRBV18 and J usage is TRBJ2-1; tentatively, D is TRBD2 (6 bases). The V gene's germline CDR1 is KGHSH and CDR2 LQKENI. Trimming stripped 3 bases from V and 4 bases from J, with 16 bases between. CDR3 length: 16 residues. Supplemented by reference TRBV18 and TRBJ2-1, the full variable domain reads NAGVMQNPRHLVRRRGQEARLRCSPMKGHSHVYWYRQLPEEGLKFMVYLQKENIIDESGMPKERFSAEFPKEGPSILRIQQVVRGDSAAYFCASSPFPPGGYNEQFFGPGTRLTVL.